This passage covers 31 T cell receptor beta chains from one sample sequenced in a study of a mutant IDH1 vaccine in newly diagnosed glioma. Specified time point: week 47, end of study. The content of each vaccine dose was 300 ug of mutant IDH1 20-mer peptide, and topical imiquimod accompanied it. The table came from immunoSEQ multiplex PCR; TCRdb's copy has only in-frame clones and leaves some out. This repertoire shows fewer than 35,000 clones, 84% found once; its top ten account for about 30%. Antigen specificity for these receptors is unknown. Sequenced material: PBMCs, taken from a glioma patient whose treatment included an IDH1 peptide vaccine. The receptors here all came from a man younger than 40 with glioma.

The CDR3 DNA sequence: TGCGCCAGCAGCTTGGACGGCAGGGCGGCGACTGAAGCTTTCTTT. Translation gives CASSLDGRAATEAFF. The rearrangement uses TRBV5-1 and TRBJ1-1; the D gene is possibly TRBD1 (5 bases). The germline gives CDR1 SGHRS, CDR2 YFSETQ. The V and J ends lost 0 bases and 5 bases respectively, with 14 bases between them. CDR3 length: 15 amino acids.

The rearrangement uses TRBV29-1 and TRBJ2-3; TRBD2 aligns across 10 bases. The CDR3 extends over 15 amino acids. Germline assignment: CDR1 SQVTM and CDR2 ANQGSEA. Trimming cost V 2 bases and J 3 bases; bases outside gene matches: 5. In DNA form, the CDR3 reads TGCAGCGTTGAAACAGCGGGGGGGCTGACAGATACGCAGTATTTT. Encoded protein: CSVETAGGLTDTQYF.

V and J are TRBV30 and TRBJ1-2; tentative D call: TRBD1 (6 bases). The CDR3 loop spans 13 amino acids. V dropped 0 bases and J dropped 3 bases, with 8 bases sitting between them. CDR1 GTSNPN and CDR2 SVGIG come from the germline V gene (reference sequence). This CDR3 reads CAWSVAGDYGYTF. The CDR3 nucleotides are TGTGCCTGGAGTGTGGCAGGGGACTATGGCTACACCTTC. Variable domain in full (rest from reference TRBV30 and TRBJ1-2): SQTIHQWPATLVQPVGSPLSLECTVEGTSNPNLYWYRQAAGRGLQLLFYSVGIGQISSEVPQNLSASRPQDRQFILSSKKLLLSDSGFYLCAWSVAGDYGYTFGSGTRLTVV.

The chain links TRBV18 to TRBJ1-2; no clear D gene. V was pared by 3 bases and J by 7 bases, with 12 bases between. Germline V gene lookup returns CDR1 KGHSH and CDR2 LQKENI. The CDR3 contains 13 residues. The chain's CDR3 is CASSPLRQVGYTF. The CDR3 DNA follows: TGTGCCAGCTCACCCCTACGCCAGGTTGGCTACACCTTC.

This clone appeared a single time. The CDR3 reads CASSVDERAEYEQYF. The CDR3 DNA reads TGTGCCAGCAGCGTTGACGAGAGGGCGGAATACGAGCAGTACTTC. The genes are TRBV9 and TRBJ2-7, with a weak D call TRBD2 (5 bases). Trimming removed 2 bases at V and 4 bases at J, with 16 bases between. Germline V gene data show CDR1 as SGDLS and CDR2 as YYNGEE. This CDR3 has 15 amino acids.

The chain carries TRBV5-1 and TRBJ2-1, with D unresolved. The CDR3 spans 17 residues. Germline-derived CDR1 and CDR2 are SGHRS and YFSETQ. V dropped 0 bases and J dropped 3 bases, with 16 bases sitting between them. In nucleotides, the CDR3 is TGCGCCAGCAGCTTGGAGCCCACGGGCGGTTTCTACAATGAGCAGTTCTTC. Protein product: CASSLEPTGGFYNEQFF.

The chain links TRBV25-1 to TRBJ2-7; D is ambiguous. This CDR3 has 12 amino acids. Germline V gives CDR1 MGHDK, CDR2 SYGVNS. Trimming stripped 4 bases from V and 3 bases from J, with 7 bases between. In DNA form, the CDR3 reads TGTGCCAGCAGTGGGTTAGGCTACGAGCAGTACTTC. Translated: CASSGLGYEQYF.

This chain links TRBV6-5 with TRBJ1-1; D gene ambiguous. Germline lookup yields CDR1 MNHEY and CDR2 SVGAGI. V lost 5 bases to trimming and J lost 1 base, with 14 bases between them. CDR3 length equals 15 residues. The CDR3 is CASSHGRFRNTEAFF. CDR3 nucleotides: TGTGCCAGCAGTCACGGACGGTTCCGGAACACTGAAGCTTTCTTT.

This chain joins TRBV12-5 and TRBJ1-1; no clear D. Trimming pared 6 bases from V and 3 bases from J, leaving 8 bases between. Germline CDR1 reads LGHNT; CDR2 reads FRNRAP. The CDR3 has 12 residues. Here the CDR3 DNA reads TGTGCTAGTGGCTCAGAGTACACTGAAGCTTTCTTT. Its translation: CASGSEYTEAFF.

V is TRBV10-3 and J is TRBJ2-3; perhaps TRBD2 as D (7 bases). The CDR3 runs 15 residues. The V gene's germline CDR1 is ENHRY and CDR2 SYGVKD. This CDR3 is CASQGLAEITDTQYF. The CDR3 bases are TGTGCAAGCCAGGGGCTAGCGGAAATCACAGATACGCAGTATTTT.

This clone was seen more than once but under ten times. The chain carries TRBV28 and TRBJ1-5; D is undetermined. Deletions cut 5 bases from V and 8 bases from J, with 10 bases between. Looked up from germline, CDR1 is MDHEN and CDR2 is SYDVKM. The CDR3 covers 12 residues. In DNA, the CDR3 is TGTGCCAGCAGTCACCCACCTAAGCCCCAGCATTTT. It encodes CASSHPPKPQHF.

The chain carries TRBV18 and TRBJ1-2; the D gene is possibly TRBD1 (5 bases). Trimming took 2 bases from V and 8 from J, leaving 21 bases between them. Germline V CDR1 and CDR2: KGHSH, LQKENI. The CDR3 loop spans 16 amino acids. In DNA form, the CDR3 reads TGTGCCAGCTCACCAATGATCGATCGGGGCGTGAGGGGCTACACCTTC. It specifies CASSPMIDRGVRGYTF. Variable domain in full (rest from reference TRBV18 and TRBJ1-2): NAGVMQNPRHLVRRRGQEARLRCSPMKGHSHVYWYRQLPEEGLKFMVYLQKENIIDESGMPKERFSAEFPKEGPSILRIQQVVRGDSAAYFCASSPMIDRGVRGYTFGSGTRLTVV.

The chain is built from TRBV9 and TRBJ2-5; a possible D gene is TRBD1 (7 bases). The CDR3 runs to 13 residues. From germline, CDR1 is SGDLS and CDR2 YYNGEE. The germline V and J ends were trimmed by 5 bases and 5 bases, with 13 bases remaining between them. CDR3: CASSRAGGETQYF. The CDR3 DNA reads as TGTGCCAGCAGTCGGGCAGGGGGGGAGACCCAGTACTTC. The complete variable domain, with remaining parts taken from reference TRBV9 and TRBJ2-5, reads DSGVTQTPKHLITATGQRVTLRCSPRSGDLSVYWYQQSLDQGLQFLIQYYNGEERAKGNILERFSAQQFPDLHSELNLSSLELGDSALYFCASSRAGGETQYFGPGTRLLVL.

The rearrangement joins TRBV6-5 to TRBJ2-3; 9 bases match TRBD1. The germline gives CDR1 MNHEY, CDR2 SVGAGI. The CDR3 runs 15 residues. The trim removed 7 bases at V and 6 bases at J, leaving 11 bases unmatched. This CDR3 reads CASNNRDRVYDTQYF. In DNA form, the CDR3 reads TGTGCCAGCAACAACCGGGACAGGGTATACGATACGCAGTATTTT.

In DNA, the CDR3 is TGTGCCAGCAGCGTAGCGGGACTAGCAGGGGAGACCCAGTACTTC. It codes for CASSVAGLAGETQYF. The chain carries TRBV9 and TRBJ2-5; 9 nucleotides align to TRBD2. V was clipped by 0 bases and J by 5 bases; unmatched bases: 5. Per germline, CDR1 SGDLS and CDR2 YYNGEE. There are 15 residues in the CDR3.

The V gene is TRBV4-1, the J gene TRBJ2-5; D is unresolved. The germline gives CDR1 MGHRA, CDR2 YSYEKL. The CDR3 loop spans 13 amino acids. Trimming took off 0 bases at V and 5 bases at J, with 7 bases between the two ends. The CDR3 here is CASSQDPEETQYF. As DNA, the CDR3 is TGCGCCAGCAGCCAAGATCCGGAGGAGACCCAGTACTTC.

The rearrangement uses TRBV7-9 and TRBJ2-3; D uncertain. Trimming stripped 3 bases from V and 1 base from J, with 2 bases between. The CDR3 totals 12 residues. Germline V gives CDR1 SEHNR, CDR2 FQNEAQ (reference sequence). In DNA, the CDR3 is TGTGCCAGCAGCTTGGGCACAGATACGCAGTATTTT. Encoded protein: CASSLGTDTQYF.

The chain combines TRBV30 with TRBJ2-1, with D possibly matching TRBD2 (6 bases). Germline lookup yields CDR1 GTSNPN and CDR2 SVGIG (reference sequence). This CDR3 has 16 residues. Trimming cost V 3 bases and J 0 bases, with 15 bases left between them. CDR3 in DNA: TGTGCCTGGAGGGGGGATAGCGGAAGCTCCTACAATGAGCAGTTCTTC. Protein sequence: CAWRGDSGSSYNEQFF.

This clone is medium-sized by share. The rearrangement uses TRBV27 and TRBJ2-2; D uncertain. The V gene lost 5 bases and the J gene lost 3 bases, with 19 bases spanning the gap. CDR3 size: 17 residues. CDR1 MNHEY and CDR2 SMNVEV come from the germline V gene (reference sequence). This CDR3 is CASSQTPPDLYTGELFF. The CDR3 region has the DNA TGTGCCAGCAGTCAAACGCCACCGGACCTTTACACCGGGGAGCTGTTTTTT.

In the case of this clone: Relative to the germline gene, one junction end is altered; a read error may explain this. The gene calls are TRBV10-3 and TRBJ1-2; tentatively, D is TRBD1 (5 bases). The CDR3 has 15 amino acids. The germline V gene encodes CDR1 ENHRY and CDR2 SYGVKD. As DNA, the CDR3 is TGTGCCATCAGTGAGTCTCATGGGGACCTCGATGGTTACACCTTC. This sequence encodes CAISESHGDLDGYTF.

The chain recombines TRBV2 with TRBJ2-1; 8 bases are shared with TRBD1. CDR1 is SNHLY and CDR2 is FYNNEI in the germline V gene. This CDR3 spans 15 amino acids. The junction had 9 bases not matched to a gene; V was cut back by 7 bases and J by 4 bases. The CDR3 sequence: CASTEQGVDYNEQFF. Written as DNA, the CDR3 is TGTGCCAGCACCGAACAGGGGGTAGATTACAATGAGCAGTTCTTC.

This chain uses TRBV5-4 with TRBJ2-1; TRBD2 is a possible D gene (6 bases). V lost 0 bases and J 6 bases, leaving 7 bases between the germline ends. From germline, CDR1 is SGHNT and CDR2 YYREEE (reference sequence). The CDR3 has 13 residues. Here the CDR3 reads CASSLETSNEQFF. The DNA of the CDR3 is TGTGCCAGCAGCTTGGAGACTAGCAATGAGCAGTTCTTC.

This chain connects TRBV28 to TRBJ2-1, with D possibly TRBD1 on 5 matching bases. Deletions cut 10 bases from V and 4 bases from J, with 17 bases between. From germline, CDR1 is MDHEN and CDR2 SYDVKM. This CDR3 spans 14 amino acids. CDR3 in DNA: TGTGCCATCGGTCAGGGATCCCCTTACAATGAGCAGTTCTTC. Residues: CAIGQGSPYNEQFF.

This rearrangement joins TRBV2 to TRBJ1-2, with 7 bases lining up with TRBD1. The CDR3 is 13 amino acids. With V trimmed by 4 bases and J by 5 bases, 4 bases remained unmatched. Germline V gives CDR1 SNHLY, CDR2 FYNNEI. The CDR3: CASSGQGEYGYTF. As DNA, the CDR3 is TGTGCCAGCAGTGGACAGGGAGAGTATGGCTACACCTTC.

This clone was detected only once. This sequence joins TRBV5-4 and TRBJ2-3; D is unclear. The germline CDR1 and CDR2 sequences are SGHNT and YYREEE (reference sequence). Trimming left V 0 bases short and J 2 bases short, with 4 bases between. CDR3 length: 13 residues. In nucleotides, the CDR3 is TGTGCCAGCAGCTTGGTGGCCACAGATACGCAGTATTTT. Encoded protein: CASSLVATDTQYF.

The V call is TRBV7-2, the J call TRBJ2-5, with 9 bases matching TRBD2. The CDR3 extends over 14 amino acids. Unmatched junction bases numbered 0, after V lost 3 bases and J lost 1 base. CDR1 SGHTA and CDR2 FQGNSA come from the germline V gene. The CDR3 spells CASSLTSGQETQYF. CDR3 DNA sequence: TGTGCCAGCAGCTTGACTAGCGGCCAAGAGACCCAGTACTTC.

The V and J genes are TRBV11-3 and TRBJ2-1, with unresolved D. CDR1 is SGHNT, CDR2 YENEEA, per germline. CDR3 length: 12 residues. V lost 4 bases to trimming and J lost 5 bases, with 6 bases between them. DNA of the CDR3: TGTGCCAGCAGCTCCCAGAACAATGAGCAGTTCTTC. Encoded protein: CASSSQNNEQFF. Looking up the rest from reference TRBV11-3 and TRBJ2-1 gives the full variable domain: EAGVVQSPRYKIIEKKQPVAFWCNPISGHNTLYWYLQNLGQGPELLIRYENEEAVDDSQLPKDRFSAERLKGVDSTLKIQPAELGDSAVYLCASSSQNNEQFFGPGTRLTVL.

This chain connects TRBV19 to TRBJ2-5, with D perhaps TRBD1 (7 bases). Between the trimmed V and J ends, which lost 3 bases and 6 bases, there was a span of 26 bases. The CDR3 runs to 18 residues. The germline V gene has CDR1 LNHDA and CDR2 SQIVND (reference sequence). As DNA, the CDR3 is TGTGCCAGTAGTATGTTACCGGCGGGACAGCGCCCGGCAAAGACCCAGTACTTC. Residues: CASSMLPAGQRPAKTQYF.

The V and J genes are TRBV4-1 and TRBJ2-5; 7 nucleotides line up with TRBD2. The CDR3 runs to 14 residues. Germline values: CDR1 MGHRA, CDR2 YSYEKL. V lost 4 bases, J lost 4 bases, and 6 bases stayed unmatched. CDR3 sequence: CASSPRGRAETQYF. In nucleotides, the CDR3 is TGCGCCAGCAGCCCTCGAGGGAGGGCAGAGACCCAGTACTTC.

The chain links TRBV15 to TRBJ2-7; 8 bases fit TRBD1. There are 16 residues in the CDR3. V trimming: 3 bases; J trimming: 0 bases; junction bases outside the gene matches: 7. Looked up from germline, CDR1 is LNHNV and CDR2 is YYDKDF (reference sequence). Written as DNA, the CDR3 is TGTGCCACCAGCAGGATGACAGGGGACAGCTCCTACGAGCAGTACTTC. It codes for CATSRMTGDSSYEQYF.

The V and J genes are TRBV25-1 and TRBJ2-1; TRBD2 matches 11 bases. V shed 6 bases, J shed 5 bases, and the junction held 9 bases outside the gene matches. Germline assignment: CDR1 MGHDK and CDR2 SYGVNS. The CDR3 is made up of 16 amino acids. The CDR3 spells CASSLTTSGNHNEQFF. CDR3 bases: TGTGCCAGCAGCCTGACGACTAGCGGGAACCACAATGAGCAGTTCTTC. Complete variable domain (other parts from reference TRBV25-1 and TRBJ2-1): EADIYQTPRYLVIGTGKKITLECSQTMGHDKMYWYQQDPGMELHLIHYSYGVNSTEKGDLSSESTVSRIRTEHFPLTLESARPSHTSQYLCASSLTTSGNHNEQFFGPGTRLTVL.